This T cell receptor (beta chain) was observed in a study of T cell clonotyping in hematopoietic cell transplantation. Profiling relied on immunoSEQ multiplex PCR, and the TCRdb table lists in-frame clones only, not all of them. The sample holds about 5,700 clones, 90% seen once. The V end was cut by 3 bases, the J end by 3 bases, with 12 bases between. This CDR3 contains 15 residues. Germline lookup yields CDR1 SGDLS and CDR2 YYNGEE. This receptor was obtained from a female patient between 50 and 60 years old who had an allogeneic stem cell transplant from an unrelated donor, so T cells may come from the graft donor. Some clones in this sample may be carry-over from other donors' samples. This chain connects TRBV9 to TRBJ1-4, with D possibly TRBD1 on 5 matching bases. Sequenced material: peripheral blood mononuclear cells, taken 100 days after allogeneic stem cell transplant. DNA for the CDR3: TGTGCCAGCAGCGCCCAACAGGTCCCTAATGAAAAACTGTTTTTT. It encodes CASSAQQVPNEKLFF. The variable domain in full, completed from reference TRBV9 and TRBJ1-4, reads DSGVTQTPKHLITATGQRVTLRCSPRSGDLSVYWYQQSLDQGLQFLIQYYNGEERAKGNILERFSAQQFPDLHSELNLSSLELGDSALYFCASSAQQVPNEKLFFGSGTQLSVL.